This TCR beta chain was captured by sequencing in a study of cytomegalovirus exposure and HLA in healthy donors. This table comes from immunoSEQ multiplex PCR, and its TCRdb copy is limited to in-frame clones, with some not included. The sample carries 200,000 to 250,000 clones, 75% to 90% recorded once. Study results and limitations: Cytomegalovirus-associated status was assigned to about 180 TCR beta chains.

CDR3 length: 12 amino acids. V was cut by 5 bases and J by 4 bases, with 7 bases left in between. Germline CDR1 SGHRS, CDR2 YFSETQ. A word on this clone: Antigen unknown.

The source is a woman aged 18-29 years in good health and CMV-seronegative. Material for sequencing was PBMCs. The rearrangement uses TRBV5-1 and TRBJ2-1; D remains ambiguous. The DNA for the CDR3 is TGCGCCAGCAGTACAGCGTACAATGAGCAGTTCTTC. Translating it yields CASSTAYNEQFF.